A selection of T cell receptor beta chains follows, all from one sample in a study of blood T cell repertoires in COVID-19. The assay was immunoSEQ multiplex PCR, and TCRdb's table has in-frame clones only and misses some. The data show around 220,000 clones, around 86% seen once. The sample was peripheral blood. All receptors come from an elderly woman with COVID-19, enrolled during active disease. The conserved cysteine and the conserved F or W are not part of the CDR3 here.

TRBJ2-2,TRBV10-3,AISKGQRNTGELF
TRBJ2-5,TRBV19,ASSLQGWGETQY
TRBJ1-1,TRBV19,ASSTQKNTEAF
TRBJ2-3,TRBV19,ASRPDWTGGVRATDTQY
TRBJ2-7,TRBV5-1,ASSTGLAGATEQY
TRBJ2-5,TRBV20-1,SARTSKTQY
TRBJ2-7,TRBV5-1,ASSFLGLAGGPREEQY
TRBJ1-5,TRBV28,ASRPTGGYNQPQH
TRBJ2-7,TRBV5-6,ASSLAQSYEQY
TRBJ2-5,TRBV12-3/TRBV12-4,ASTWGVGETQY
TRBJ1-2,TRBV11-2,ASSPGGGGYT
TRBJ1-2,TRBV7-6,ASIPYITGVFLDGYT
TRBJ2-5,TRBV5-6,ASSQGRGVRETQY
TRBJ1-1,TRBV19,ASSRTWGTGGTEAF
TRBJ2-5,TRBV18,ASSPLRLKETQY
TRBJ1-4,TRBV29-1,SVAPRGLPNEKLF